Each of the 9 T cell receptor beta chains below was sequenced from the same sample in a study of tumor-infiltrating lymphocytes in localized non-small cell lung cancer. The method was immunoSEQ multiplex PCR; TCRdb's version includes in-frame clones alone and lacks a portion of them. Of 14,000 or so clones listed, about 77% are singletons. Material: lung tumor tissue. The receptors derive from a human donor with non-small cell lung cancer.

This rearrangement joins TRBV4-1 to TRBJ1-2; 7 positions agree with TRBD1. V lost 4 bases and J lost 1; bases outside the gene matches: 12. This CDR3 region has 17 residues. Germline V gene sequence: CDR1 MGHRA, CDR2 YSYEKL. This CDR3 is CASSPPTGTRFNYGYTF. The CDR3 DNA is TGCGCCAGCAGCCCGCCGACAGGGACTAGATTTAACTATGGCTACACCTTC.

This clone is medium-sized (0.01 to 0.1%) within its sample. The chain recombines TRBV19 with TRBJ1-6; D is uncertain. Germline CDR1 LNHDA, CDR2 SQIVND (reference sequence). Deletions cut 7 bases from V and 7 bases from J, with 8 bases between. The CDR3 runs to 12 residues. CDR3 sequence (DNA): TGTGCCAGTAAGGGCCCAAATTCACCCCTCCACTTT. It translates to CASKGPNSPLHF.

The rearrangement uses TRBV29-1 and TRBJ1-6; 8 bases align to TRBD1. The CDR3 contains 14 residues. Per germline, CDR1 SQVTM and CDR2 ANQGSEA. The V gene end was trimmed by 7 bases and the J gene end by 4 bases; junction bases not matched to a gene: 6. This chain's CDR3 is CSARTGTYNSPLHF. The CDR3, as DNA: TGCAGCGCGAGGACAGGGACGTATAATTCACCCCTCCACTTT.

The rearrangement joins TRBV19 to TRBJ1-2; the D is unclear. V lost 1 base and J 4 bases, leaving 10 bases between the germline ends. CDR1 LNHDA and CDR2 SQIVND come from the germline V gene (reference sequence). This CDR3 is built from 14 residues. The CDR3 sequence: CASSIATTGYGYTF. CDR3 coding DNA: TGTGCCAGTAGTATAGCCACCACGGGCTATGGCTACACCTTC.

The chain is built from TRBV29-1 and TRBJ2-6; possible D gene TRBD1, 5 bases. The CDR3 consists of 14 residues. Germline CDR1 reads SQVTM; CDR2 reads ANQGSEA. V was cut by 4 bases and J by 4 bases, with 11 bases left in between. The DNA for the CDR3 is TGCAGCGTTGGTTCAGGGTACGGGGCCAACGTCCTGACTTTC. Protein sequence: CSVGSGYGANVLTF.

This clone was counted between two and nine times. The rearrangement joins TRBV25-1 to TRBJ1-1; 7 bases are a match to TRBD1. Germline V gene data show CDR1 as MGHDK and CDR2 as SYGVNS. J was trimmed by 3 bases and V by 3 bases; bases with no gene match: 4. The CDR3 is made up of 14 amino acids. In DNA form, the CDR3 reads TGTGCCAGCAGTGATTTGACAGGGTACACTGAAGCTTTCTTT. Translation gives CASSDLTGYTEAFF.

J is TRBJ2-1 and V is TRBV6-1; 7 bases are shared with TRBD1. Trimming cost V 1 base and J 5 bases; bases outside gene matches: 5. Per germline, CDR1 MNHNS and CDR2 SASEGT. The CDR3 loop spans 15 amino acids. The CDR3 DNA follows: TGTGCCAGCAGTGAAGGAGGACAGGCCCACAATGAGCAGTTCTTC. Translation: CASSEGGQAHNEQFF.

J is TRBJ1-5 and V is TRBV18, with a tentative D call TRBD1 (6 bases). The CDR3 is made up of 14 amino acids. Trimming removed 6 bases at V and 2 bases at J, with 11 bases between. The V gene's germline CDR1 is KGHSH and CDR2 LQKENI. In DNA form, the CDR3 reads TGTGCCAGCTCGCGGGGGGCGGGCAATCAGCCCCAGCATTTT. As protein: CASSRGAGNQPQHF.

This clone was picked up one time. The V gene is TRBV7-3, the J gene TRBJ2-1; TRBD2 matches at 8 bases. The CDR3 contains 17 residues. Germline CDR1 reads SGHTA; CDR2 reads FQGTGA. J lost 0 bases, V lost 6 bases, and 10 bases had no gene match. CDR3 amino acids: CASSPGLAQSSYNEQFF. DNA for the CDR3: TGTGCCAGCAGTCCTGGACTAGCCCAGAGCTCCTACAATGAGCAGTTCTTC.